Included here is one TCR beta chain sequence, with context. What it recognizes is unknown. The PCR had 60 Vbeta and 13 Jbeta primers. Some clones are missing from TCRdb's copy, which holds only in-frame ones; the method was immunoSEQ multiplex PCR. This table holds approximately 150,000 clones, around 10% found once. The record originates from a study of cytomegalovirus exposure and HLA in healthy donors. Study-level points and caveats: Earlier results showed most TCR beta V segments being productive about 87% or about 30% of the time.

The source material was PBMCs. This receptor was obtained from a male donor in good health and CMV-seronegative.

The CDR3 loop reads CASSYSGLSTEAFF. The CDR3 coding sequence is TGTGCCAGCAGTTACTCTGGCTTGTCAACTGAAGCTTTCTTT. J is TRBJ1-1 and V is TRBV6-5; D is unresolved. V lost 0 bases, J lost 5 bases, and 10 bases lay in between. Germline V gene sequence: CDR1 MNHEY, CDR2 SVGAGI. This CDR3 has 14 amino acids.